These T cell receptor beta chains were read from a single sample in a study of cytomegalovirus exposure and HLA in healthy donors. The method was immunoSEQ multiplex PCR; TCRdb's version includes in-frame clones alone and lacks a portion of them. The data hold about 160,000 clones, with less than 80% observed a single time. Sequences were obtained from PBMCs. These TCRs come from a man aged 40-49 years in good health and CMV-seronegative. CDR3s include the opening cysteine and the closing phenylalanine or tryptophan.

CASSITDMNTEAFF	TRBV19	TRBJ1-1
CASSFQDWGEQYF	TRBV5-1	TRBJ2-7
CASSSGGHNEQFF	TRBV5-1	TRBJ2-1
CASRRGETQYF	TRBV27	TRBJ2-5
CASRPSGANTGELFF	TRBV27	TRBJ2-2
CSVEGWLAGGPGQFF	TRBV29-1	TRBJ2-1
CASSLRPSGSTDTQYF	TRBV7-2	TRBJ2-3
CAWRRMGLTGELFF	TRBV30	TRBJ2-2
CASTRQLAGELFF	TRBV19	TRBJ2-2
CASSYTSGPQETQYF	TRBV5-4	TRBJ2-5
CASSLAASNELFTGELFF	TRBV7-8	TRBJ2-2
CASSLWLAGDAGELFF	TRBV5-1	TRBJ2-2
CASSWTGASMGTQYF	TRBV5-6	TRBJ2-5
CASSVTGAIQFF	TRBV9	TRBJ2-1
CASTTPGLADNEQFF	TRBV7-9	TRBJ2-1
CASSDSGTSDPNEQFF	TRBV6-4	TRBJ2-1
CASSTNPTRLFETQYF	TRBV19	TRBJ2-5
CASSPLVGGGAFF	TRBV7-2	TRBJ1-1
CASSLAQPAEYGYTF	TRBV5-7	TRBJ1-2
CASSGIDRGLNF	TRBV9	TRBJ2-7
CASSRLAAGNEQFF	TRBV19	TRBJ2-1
CASSPPTGSSYEQYF	TRBV28	TRBJ2-7
CASSFRTSGRNYEQYF	TRBV5-6	TRBJ2-7
CASSFSRGTDTQYF	TRBV5-4	TRBJ2-3
CASSWTGRPTYEQYF	TRBV5-4	TRBJ2-7
CASSYTIAGGFYEQYF	TRBV11-2	TRBJ2-7
CASSLPDYEQYF	TRBV28	TRBJ2-7
CSVPTADTQYF	TRBV29-1	TRBJ2-3
CASSYSSSGNGELFF	TRBV6-5	TRBJ2-2
CASSIRLASTDTQYF	TRBV5-1	TRBJ2-3
CASRRPGQGYEQYF	TRBV2	TRBJ2-7
CASSNSLAGGEQYF	TRBV21-1	TRBJ2-7
CASSARTGPANYGYTF	TRBV9	TRBJ1-2
CASEFTGGPRGGELFF	TRBV11-2	TRBJ2-2
CASSVESGVSGELFF	TRBV9	TRBJ2-2
CASSLDSHEQYF	TRBV11-2	TRBJ2-7
CAARDRANYGYTF	TRBV19	TRBJ1-2